These 7 T cell receptor beta chains share one sample of origin, sequenced in a study of shared clonotypes between healthy human individuals. Sequencing was performed with immunoSEQ multiplex PCR; in TCRdb, only in-frame clones are kept and a portion is missing. The table records about 640,000 clones, about two thirds of them present only once. The sequencing input was memory CD4+ T cells sorted from blood. Subset reported: CD45RA-negative fraction. The receptors shown here come from a woman in her 30s in good health.

This clone was observed many times. The chain has TRBV2 and TRBJ2-1; 10 bases map to TRBD1. From germline, CDR1 is SNHLY and CDR2 FYNNEI. V dropped 6 bases and J dropped 9; count of bases not matched to a gene: 8. The CDR3 is 14 amino acids. The CDR3 bases are TGTGCCAGCAGATCCGGGACAGGGGTGGGTGAGCAGTTCTTC. It yields the protein CASRSGTGVGEQFF.

The CDR3 region has the DNA TGTGCCAGAAGCTTGGATACCCAAGAGACCCAGTACTTC. This codes for CARSLDTQETQYF. The rearrangement links TRBV5-3 to TRBJ2-5; D call uncertain. TRBV5-3 falls under the ORF class, with uncertain function. Trimming took 0 bases from V and 1 from J, leaving 4 bases between them. The length of the CDR3 is 13 residues.

This clone came up a few times. This sequence joins TRBV2 and TRBJ2-4; D unclear. There are 13 residues in the CDR3. Trimming took off 7 bases at V and 6 bases at J, with 13 bases between the two ends. The germline CDR1 and CDR2 sequences are SNHLY and FYNNEI. The CDR3 loop reads CASTVQVGNIQYF. As DNA, the CDR3 is TGTGCCAGCACAGTCCAGGTCGGAAACATTCAGTACTTC. The whole variable domain, filled in from reference TRBV2 and TRBJ2-4, reads EPEVTQTPSHQVTQMGQEVILRCVPISNHLYFYWYRQILGQKVEFLVSFYNNEISEKSEIFDDQFSVERPDGSNFTLKIRSTKLEDSAMYFCASTVQVGNIQYFGAGTRLSVL.

The rearrangement links TRBV4-1 to TRBJ2-2; D is perhaps TRBD1 (6 bases). Germline V gene sequence: CDR1 MGHRA, CDR2 YSYEKL. The CDR3 contains 13 residues. V gave up 2 bases and J gave up 7 bases, with 8 bases separating them. This CDR3 is CASSQRGGGELFF. The CDR3 coding sequence is TGCGCCAGCAGCCAACGAGGGGGCGGGGAGCTGTTTTTT.

The chain uses TRBV6-6 and TRBJ2-7; 15 bases line up with TRBD2. The CDR3 is 15 residues long. Germline CDR1 reads MNHNY; CDR2 reads SVGAGI (reference sequence). Trimming took 5 bases from V and 4 from J; bases not matched to a gene: 3. The CDR3 protein is CASSPGTSGRYEQYF. The CDR3 bases are TGTGCCAGCAGTCCGGGGACTAGCGGGAGGTACGAGCAGTACTTC.

The V and J genes are TRBV4-1 and TRBJ1-5; 9 bases are a match to TRBD1. This CDR3 contains 17 residues. Germline V gives CDR1 MGHRA, CDR2 YSYEKL. Losses at the gene ends were 5 bases for V and 1 base for J; bases not matched to a gene: 9. Written as DNA, the CDR3 is TGCGCCAGCAGCGTAACCGGGACAGGGATAAGCAATCAGCCCCAGCATTTT. Translation gives CASSVTGTGISNQPQHF.

Note on this clone: Different DNA sequences within this sample yield the same CDR3. The chain joins TRBV18 to TRBJ1-5; no firm D call. The length of the CDR3 is 14 residues. V lost 1 base to trimming and J lost 3 bases, with 7 bases between them. Germline loops: CDR1 KGHSH, CDR2 LQKENI. DNA of the CDR3: TGTGCCAGCTCACCACAGGGTAACAATCAGCCCCAGCATTTT. Translation: CASSPQGNNQPQHF. The full variable domain, its missing parts supplied by reference TRBV18 and TRBJ1-5, is NAGVMQNPRHLVRRRGQEARLRCSPMKGHSHVYWYRQLPEEGLKFMVYLQKENIIDESGMPKERFSAEFPKEGPSILRIQQVVRGDSAAYFCASSPQGNNQPQHFGDGTRLSIL.